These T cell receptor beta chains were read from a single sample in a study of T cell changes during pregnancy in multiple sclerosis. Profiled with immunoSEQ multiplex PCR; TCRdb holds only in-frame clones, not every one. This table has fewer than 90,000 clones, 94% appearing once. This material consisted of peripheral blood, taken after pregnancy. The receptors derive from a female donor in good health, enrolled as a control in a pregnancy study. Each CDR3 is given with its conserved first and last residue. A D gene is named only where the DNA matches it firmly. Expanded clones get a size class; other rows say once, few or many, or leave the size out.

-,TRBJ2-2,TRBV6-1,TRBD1,CASSEALGQATGELFF,TGTGCCAGCAGTGAAGCCCTCGGACAGGCCACCGGGGAGCTGTTTTTT
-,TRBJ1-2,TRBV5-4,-,CASSSRVGGVYGYTF,TGTGCCAGCAGCTCCCGGGTTGGGGGGGTCTATGGCTACACCTTC
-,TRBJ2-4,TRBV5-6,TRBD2,CASSSWGLTNKNIQYF,TGTGCCAGCAGCTCTTGGGGACTAACTAACAAAAACATTCAGTACTTC
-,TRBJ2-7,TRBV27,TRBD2,CASSPSGGLSYEQYF,TGTGCCAGCAGCCCCAGCGGGGGGCTGTCCTACGAGCAGTACTTC
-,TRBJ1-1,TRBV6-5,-,CASSYSVRANTEAFF,TGTGCCAGCAGTTACTCGGTCAGGGCGAACACTGAAGCTTTCTTT
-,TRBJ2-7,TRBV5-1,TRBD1,CASSSGQGSREQYF,TGCGCCAGCTCAAGCGGACAGGGTTCCCGCGAGCAGTACTTC
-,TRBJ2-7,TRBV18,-,CASSPRDQGSTEQYF,TGTGCCAGCTCACCCCGGGACCAGGGGTCTACCGAGCAGTACTTC
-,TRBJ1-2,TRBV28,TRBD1,CASSLQGAYGYTF,TGTGCCAGCAGTTTACAGGGGGCTTATGGCTACACCTTC
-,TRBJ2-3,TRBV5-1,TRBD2,CASSRGLAGEADTQYF,TGCGCCAGCAGCCGGGGACTAGCGGGAGAGGCAGATACGCAGTATTTT
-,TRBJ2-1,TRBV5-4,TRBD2,CASSSGTSGRASYNEQFF,TGTGCCAGCAGCTCCGGGACTAGCGGGAGGGCGTCCTACAATGAGCAGTTCTTC
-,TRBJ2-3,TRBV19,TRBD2,CASSIGQGGGTDTQYF,TGTGCCAGTAGTATAGGGCAGGGAGGGGGCACAGATACGCAGTATTTT
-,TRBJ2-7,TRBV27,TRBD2,CASSSPSAGGHEQYF,TGTGCCAGCAGTTCCCCCTCAGCGGGAGGCCACGAGCAGTACTTC
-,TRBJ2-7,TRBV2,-,CASSSSLEQYF,TGTGCCAGCAGCTCGTCCCTCGAGCAGTACTTC
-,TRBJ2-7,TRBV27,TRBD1,CASAGDRAYEQYF,TGTGCTTCGGCCGGGGACAGGGCCTACGAGCAGTACTTC
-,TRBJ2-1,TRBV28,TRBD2,CASSLTGGLTSGRNEQFF,TGTGCCAGCAGCCTGACAGGGGGCTTGACTAGCGGGAGGAATGAGCAGTTCTTC
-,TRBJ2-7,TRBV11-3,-,CASSLRGTPNEQYF,TGTGCCAGCAGCTTACGGGGGACGCCAAACGAGCAGTACTTC
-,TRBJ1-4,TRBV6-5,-,CASSYSAGGSEKLFF,TGTGCCAGCAGTTACTCGGCCGGGGGTAGTGAAAAACTGTTTTTT
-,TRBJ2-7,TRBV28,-,CASSFHSREQYF,TGTGCCAGCAGTTTCCATTCTCGGGAGCAGTACTTC
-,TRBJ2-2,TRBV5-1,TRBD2,CASRPGTSGNPGELFF,TGCGCCAGCAGACCCGGGACTAGCGGGAACCCCGGGGAGCTGTTTTTT
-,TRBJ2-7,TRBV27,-,CASSFRLHSYEQYF,TGTGCCAGCAGTTTCAGGCTACACTCCTACGAGCAGTACTTC
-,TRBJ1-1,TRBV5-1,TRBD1,CASSLNAGQGYEAFF,TGCGCCAGCAGCTTAAACGCGGGACAGGGGTACGAAGCTTTCTTT
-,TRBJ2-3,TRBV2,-,CASSGGYLITDTQYF,TGTGCCAGCAGTGGAGGGTACTTGATCACAGATACGCAGTATTTT
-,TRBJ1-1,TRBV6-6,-,CASSYRASHTEAFF,TGTGCCAGCAGTTACAGGGCTAGCCACACTGAAGCTTTCTTT
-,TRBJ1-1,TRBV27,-,CASSLSKAGGTEAFF,TGTGCCAGCAGTTTATCGAAGGCAGGTGGTACTGAAGCTTTCTTT
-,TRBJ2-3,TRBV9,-,CASSVARATDTQYF,TGTGCCAGCAGCGTAGCTCGAGCAACAGATACGCAGTATTTT
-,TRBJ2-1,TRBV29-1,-,CSVARGNEQFF,TGCAGCGTAGCTAGGGGCAATGAGCAGTTCTTC
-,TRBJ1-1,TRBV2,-,CASSVLSGNTEAFF,TGTGCCAGCAGTGTTTTGTCGGGTAACACTGAAGCTTTCTTT
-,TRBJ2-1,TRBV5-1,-,CASSLGASGYNEQFF,TGCGCCAGCAGCTTGGGGGCCTCTGGTTACAATGAGCAGTTCTTC
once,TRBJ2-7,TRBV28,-,CASSFAPQGVGSEQYF,TGTGCCAGCAGTTTTGCCCCACAGGGAGTCGGTTCGGAGCAGTACTTC
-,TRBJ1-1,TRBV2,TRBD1,CASSVGQENTEAFF,TGTGCCAGCAGCGTGGGACAGGAGAACACTGAAGCTTTCTTT
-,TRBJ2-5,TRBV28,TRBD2,CASSDPGLGGRAAETQYF,TGTGCCAGCAGCGATCCCGGCCTTGGAGGGAGGGCCGCAGAGACCCAGTACTTC
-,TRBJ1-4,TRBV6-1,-,CASSLQPNEKLFF,TGTGCCAGCAGTCTACAGCCTAATGAAAAACTGTTTTTT
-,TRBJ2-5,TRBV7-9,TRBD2,CASSLVIGAGAETQYF,TGTGCCAGCAGCTTAGTCATTGGTGCGGGAGCGGAGACCCAGTACTTC
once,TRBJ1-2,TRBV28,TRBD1,CASSFSDRANYGYTF,TGTGCCAGCAGTTTTTCGGACAGGGCTAACTATGGCTACACCTTC
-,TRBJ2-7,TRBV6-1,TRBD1,CASSEATGGQYF,TGTGCCAGCAGTGAAGCGACAGGGGGGCAGTACTTC
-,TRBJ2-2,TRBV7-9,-,CASSSNRDRATGELFF,TGTGCCAGCAGTTCCAACAGGGACCGAGCCACCGGGGAGCTGTTTTTT
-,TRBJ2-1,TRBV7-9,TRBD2,CASSPEGSGKSSYNEQFF,TGTGCCAGCAGCCCCGAGGGTAGCGGGAAAAGCTCCTACAATGAGCAGTTCTTC
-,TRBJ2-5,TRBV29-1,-,CSVEDLPGLLGETQYF,TGCAGCGTTGAAGATTTACCAGGGTTGTTAGGAGAGACCCAGTACTTC
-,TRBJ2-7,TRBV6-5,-,CASSYVRGPLAYEQYF,TGTGCCAGCAGTTACGTCAGGGGCCCTTTAGCTTACGAGCAGTACTTC
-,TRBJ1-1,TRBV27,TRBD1,CASSFNRGTEAFF,TGTGCCAGCAGTTTCAACAGGGGCACTGAAGCTTTCTTT
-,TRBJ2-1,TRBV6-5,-,CASRVRPVSTEQFF,TGTGCCAGCAGGGTCCGACCGGTTAGCACTGAGCAGTTCTTC
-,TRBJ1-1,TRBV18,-,CASTTGTEAFF,TGTGCCAGCACGACAGGCACTGAAGCTTTCTTT
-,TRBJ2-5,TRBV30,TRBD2,CAWSTGGLAGGETQYF,TGTGCCTGGAGTACAGGGGGACTAGCGGGAGGAGAGACCCAGTACTTC
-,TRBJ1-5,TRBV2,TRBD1,CASSLRTGGNYQPQHF,TGTGCCAGCAGTCTCCGGACAGGGGGGAACTATCAGCCCCAGCATTTT
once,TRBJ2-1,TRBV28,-,CASSILAENSYNEQFF,TGTGCCAGCAGTATTTTAGCGGAGAACTCCTACAATGAGCAGTTCTTC
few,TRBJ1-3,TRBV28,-,CASSSQGMENTIYF,TGTGCCAGCAGTTCACAGGGTATGGAAAACACCATATATTTT